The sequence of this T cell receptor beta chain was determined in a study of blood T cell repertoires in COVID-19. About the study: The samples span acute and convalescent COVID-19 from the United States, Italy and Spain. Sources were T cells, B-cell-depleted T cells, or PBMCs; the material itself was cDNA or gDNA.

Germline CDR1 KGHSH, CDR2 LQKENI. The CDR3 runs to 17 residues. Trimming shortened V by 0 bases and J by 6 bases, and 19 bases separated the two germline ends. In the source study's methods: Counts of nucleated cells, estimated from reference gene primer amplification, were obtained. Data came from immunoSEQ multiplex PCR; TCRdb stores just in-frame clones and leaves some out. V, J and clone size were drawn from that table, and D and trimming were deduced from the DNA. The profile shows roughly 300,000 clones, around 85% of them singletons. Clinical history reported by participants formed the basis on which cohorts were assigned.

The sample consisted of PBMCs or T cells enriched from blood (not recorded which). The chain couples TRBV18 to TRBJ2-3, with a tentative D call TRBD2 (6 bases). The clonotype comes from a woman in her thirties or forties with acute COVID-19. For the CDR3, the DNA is TGTGCCAGCTCACCACCGGCGGTTGGAGGGAGGACTGATACGCAGTATTTT. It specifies CASSPPAVGGRTDTQYF.